This TCR beta chain was captured by sequencing in a study of T cell responses to AZD1222 COVID-19 vaccine. The study's findings and limits: Mapped onto spike, vaccine-associated CD4 TCRs spanned it and were dominant at 160-218 and 743-854. Donor demographics were predominantly white British with a female majority; clonal diversity may be underestimated. Regions left unmutated in variants are reportedly the target of nearly half of spike-specific TCRs.

The CDR3 has 15 residues. Trimming stripped 1 base from V and 6 bases from J, with 13 bases between. Germline loops: CDR1 LGHDT, CDR2 YNNKEL (reference sequence). Profiling relied on immunoSEQ multiplex PCR, and the TCRdb table lists in-frame clones only, not all of them. The data show about 140,000 clones, and the top ten clones hold about 2%. Details on this clone: Its antigen is undetermined.

This sequence joins TRBV3-1 (or the pseudogene TRBV3-2) and TRBJ1-5, with unresolved D. This sequence was found in an adult in good health. Sequencing used peripheral blood. CDR3 in amino acids: CASSQGQVVGQPQHF. In DNA, the CDR3 is TGTGCCAGCAGCCAAGGGCAGGTAGTTGGTCAGCCCCAGCATTTT.